These T cell receptor beta chains were read from a single sample in a study of blood T cell repertoires in COVID-19. The table came from immunoSEQ multiplex PCR; TCRdb's copy has only in-frame clones and leaves some out. Counted here are some 160,000 clones, approximately 91% occurring once; the ten biggest clones make up less than 2.5%. Sequencing was done on a sample of peripheral blood. These receptors all come from a man aged 18 to 30 with acute or convalescent COVID-19. CDR3s include the opening cysteine and the closing phenylalanine or tryptophan. The D gene is left open where the match is weak. Size is stated for part of the rows, as once, few or many counts, or as a class when the clone is expanded.

abundance | j_gene | d_gene | v_gene | CDR3nt | CDR3aa
- | TRBJ1-2 | TRBD1 | TRBV7-9 | TGTGCCAGCAGCTCCCGGACAGGGCAAGGCTACACCTTC | CASSSRTGQGYTF
- | TRBJ2-7 | - | TRBV5-4 | TGTGCCAGCAGCTTGGATACAGGAGTCTACGAGCAGTACTTC | CASSLDTGVYEQYF
- | TRBJ2-6 | - | TRBV19 | TGTGCCAGTAGTATTGGAGGGGCTGGGGCCAACGTCCTGACTTTC | CASSIGGAGANVLTF
- | TRBJ1-2 | TRBD1 | TRBV19 | TGTGCCAGTAGTATAGATCAGGCAGGGGGCGGCGGCTACACCTTC | CASSIDQAGGGGYTF
- | TRBJ1-1 | - | TRBV5-4 | TGTGCCAGCAGCTATGACCGACTCAACACTGAAGCTTTCTTT | CASSYDRLNTEAFF
- | TRBJ1-5 | - | TRBV27 | TGTGCCAGCAGTTTATTACGGCCCGGGAGCAATCAGCCCCAGCATTTT | CASSLLRPGSNQPQHF
once | TRBJ2-1 | TRBD1 | TRBV5-6 | TGTGCCAGCAGCCTTCGGACAGGGTGGAACAATGAGCAGTTCTTC | CASSLRTGWNNEQFF
- | TRBJ1-2 | TRBD1 | TRBV6-5 | TGTGCCAGCAGTTACTCAACAGGGGGTTTAGAGGGCTACACCTTC | CASSYSTGGLEGYTF
- | TRBJ1-2 | TRBD1 | TRBV6-2/TRBV6-3 | TGTGCCAGCAGTTACTCCTCCGGGACAGGGTTGGGCGGCTACACCTTC | CASSYSSGTGLGGYTF
- | TRBJ1-5 | - | TRBV21-1 | TGTGCCAGCAGCAAGGGCGATCAGCCCCAGCATTTT | CASSKGDQPQHF
- | TRBJ1-4 | - | TRBV21-1 | TGTGCCAGCAGCAACGGGACAGGGATACTAAATGCAACTAATGAAAAACTGTTTTTT | CASSNGTGILNATNEKLFF
once | TRBJ1-4 | TRBD1 | TRBV6-6 | TGTGCCAGCAGTTATGGACAGGTTAATGAAAAACTGTTTTTT | CASSYGQVNEKLFF
- | TRBJ2-2 | - | TRBV9 | TGTGCCAGCAGCGTAGCCAGGGGGGAGCTGTTTTTT | CASSVARGELFF
- | TRBJ2-2 | - | TRBV5-5 | TGTGCCAGCAGCTTGGGGAGGAACACCGGGGAGCTGTTTTTT | CASSLGRNTGELFF
- | TRBJ2-2 | TRBD1 | TRBV9 | TGTGCCAGCAGCGTCGTAGGGACAGGCACCGGGGAGCTGTTTTTT | CASSVVGTGTGELFF
- | TRBJ1-1 | - | TRBV6-5 | TGTGCCAGCAGTTACTCCGGGAGCCTGAACACTGAAGCTTTCTTT | CASSYSGSLNTEAFF
- | TRBJ1-6 | - | TRBV12-3/TRBV12-4 | TGTGCCAGCAGTACAGAATCCCTTTCACCCCTCCACTTT | CASSTESLSPLHF
- | TRBJ1-5 | - | TRBV10-3 | TGTGCCATCAGTGAGTCTGAGAGCAATCAGCCCCAGCATTTT | CAISESESNQPQHF
- | TRBJ2-7 | TRBD2 | TRBV14 | TGTGCCAGCAGCCAAGGTAGCGGGCGGGGCGAGCAGTACTTC | CASSQGSGRGEQYF
- | TRBJ2-2 | - | TRBV12-5 | TGTGCTAGTGGTTTGGTAATTCGACAGACTGAGGCCGGGGAGCTGTTTTTT | CASGLVIRQTEAGELFF
- | TRBJ2-1 | - | TRBV28 | TGTGCCAGCAGTGCGGGATTCGCCTACAATGAGCAGTTCTTC | CASSAGFAYNEQFF
- | TRBJ1-1 | - | TRBV29-1 | TGCAGCGTTGAAGCGAGGCGAGGCTTGAACACTGAAGCTTTCTTT | CSVEARRGLNTEAFF
- | TRBJ1-3 | - | TRBV2 | TGTGCCAGCAGTGAAGCGCTTCGAGGGGGCTCTGGAAACACCATATATTTT | CASSEALRGGSGNTIYF
- | TRBJ1-2 | - | TRBV6-5 | TGTGCCAGCAGTTACTCTCGGCAGGGCGTTAACTATGGCTACACCTTC | CASSYSRQGVNYGYTF
- | TRBJ1-1 | TRBD1 | TRBV6-5 | TGTGCCAGCAGTTACCTGGACAGGGGTGCTTTCTTT | CASSYLDRGAFF
- | TRBJ1-2 | TRBD1 | TRBV29-1 | TGCAGCGTCCACCTAACAGGGGAGGTTCGTGGCTACACCTTC | CSVHLTGEVRGYTF
- | TRBJ2-7 | TRBD2 | TRBV11-2 | TGTGCCAGCAGCTTCGTAATCCTGACTAGCGGGAGGAATCAGTACTTC | CASSFVILTSGRNQYF
once | TRBJ1-4 | - | TRBV5-1 | TGCGCCAGCAGCTTGGACTCTACAACTAATGAAAAACTGTTTTTT | CASSLDSTTNEKLFF
- | TRBJ1-2 | - | TRBV29-1 | TGCAGCGGAGTTATTACTGGTGGCTACACCTTC | CSGVITGGYTF
- | TRBJ2-1 | - | TRBV5-1 | TGCGCCAGCAGCTTTAGGGGGGAGGGAGACAATGAGCAGTTCTTC | CASSFRGEGDNEQFF
- | TRBJ2-3 | TRBD2 | TRBV14 | TGTGCCAGCAGCCAAAGCGGGAGGGCGTCCGGTACGCAGTATTTT | CASSQSGRASGTQYF
- | TRBJ2-3 | TRBD2 | TRBV7-2 | TGTGCCAGCAGCTGGAGCGGGGGGCCGCGAGATACGCAGTATTTT | CASSWSGGPRDTQYF
- | TRBJ1-5 | TRBD1 | TRBV2 | TGTGCCAGCAGTGATGGGACAGCCACCAATCAGCCCCAGCATTTT | CASSDGTATNQPQHF
- | TRBJ2-1 | - | TRBV24-1 | TGTGCCACCAGTGACCGCAGGGTGGGCTCCTACAATGAGCAGTTCTTC | CATSDRRVGSYNEQFF
- | TRBJ1-5 | - | TRBV5-1 | TGCGCCAGCAGCCTGTGGGGAGATAGCAATCAGCCCCAGCATTTT | CASSLWGDSNQPQHF
- | TRBJ1-1 | - | TRBV7-2 | TGTGCCAGCAGCTTAGGAGGGATTTGGACTGAAGCTTTCTTT | CASSLGGIWTEAFF
- | TRBJ2-2 | - | TRBV6-2/TRBV6-3 | TGTGCCAGCAGCCCCCGGGACACCGGGGAGCTGTTTTTT | CASSPRDTGELFF
- | TRBJ2-3 | TRBD1 | TRBV9 | TGTGCCAGCAGCGTTCGGGGGACAGGGTTCGCAGATACGCAGTATTTT | CASSVRGTGFADTQYF
- | TRBJ1-1 | TRBD1 | TRBV24-1 | TGTGCCACCCGGGACAGTCTGAACACTGAAGCTTTCTTT | CATRDSLNTEAFF
few | TRBJ2-7 | - | TRBV11-2 | TGTGCCAGCAGCTTCATCATCAACGAGCAGTACTTC | CASSFIINEQYF
- | TRBJ1-1 | TRBD1 | TRBV19 | TGTGCCAGTAGTACTCAGGGGGGGAACACTGAAGCTTTCTTT | CASSTQGGNTEAFF
- | TRBJ2-5 | TRBD2 | TRBV5-1 | TGCGCCAGCAGCTCTTCCGGGACTAGCGGTGAGACCCAGTACTTC | CASSSSGTSGETQYF
- | TRBJ1-5 | TRBD1 | TRBV5-5 | TGTGCCAGCAGCCCGACAGGGGGCGCAGGTCAGCCCCAGCATTTT | CASSPTGGAGQPQHF
- | TRBJ1-2 | - | TRBV6-5 | TGTGCCAGCAGCCCCGACAGTCCAGGGGATGGCTACACCTTC | CASSPDSPGDGYTF
- | TRBJ2-1 | TRBD2 | TRBV10-3 | TGTGCCATCTCAAGGACTAGCGGTTCGAATGAGCAGTTCTTC | CAISRTSGSNEQFF
- | TRBJ1-2 | - | TRBV27 | TGTGCCAGCAGTTTATACGGGGGAAGTGGCTACACCTTC | CASSLYGGSGYTF